This T cell receptor beta chain was recovered during a study of Graves' ophthalmopathy and Graves' hyperthyroidism. RNA transcripts provided the template for amplifying TCR beta CDR3 regions. RT-PCR with HTBI primers came first, then second-round multiplex PCR. A single record per CDR3 protein comes from TCRdb applying MiXCR to the multiplex PCR reads. This table holds hundreds of thousands of distinct CDR3 sequences, over 15% found once. This clonotype was seen ten or more times. The V gene lost 6 bases and the J gene lost 6 bases, with 15 bases spanning the gap. CDR3 length: 14 residues. The V and J genes are TRBV12-3 or TRBV12-4 and TRBJ1-5, with D perhaps TRBD1 (6 bases). The material sequenced was peripheral blood. The clonotype was recovered from a woman between 18 and 30 years old with stable Graves' hyperthyroidism. The CDR3 nucleotides read TGTGCCAGCAGAGGACAGATTATTGGTCAGCCCCAGCATTTT. Residues: CASRGQIIGQPQHF.